This T cell receptor (beta chain) is drawn from a study of regulatory T cells in long-lasting Graves disease. Time point: newly diagnosed GD, antithyroid drugs for less than 3 months. From PBMCs, RNA was extracted and then used to make the TCR library. Arm-PCR of CDR3 regions and iRepertoire HTBI primers were used to build TCR beta libraries. TCRdb reprocessed the multiplex PCR reads via MiXCR and lists one record per CDR3 protein. Among about 450,000 distinct CDR3 sequences listed, around 15% were seen once. The same sample was also used in a study of T cells in Graves' hyperthyroidism and ophthalmopathy.

The input for sequencing was peripheral blood mononuclear cells (PBMCs), taken at new diagnosis, from a patient treated with antithyroid drugs. This receptor was obtained from a woman between 45 and 65 years old with Graves disease.

CDR3 bases: TGTGCCAGCAGCAAGATTGGACAGGGGACAGATACGCAGTATTTT. This sequence encodes CASSKIGQGTDTQYF. The chain joins TRBV3-1 to TRBJ2-3; 9 bases are a match to TRBD1. Unmatched junction bases numbered 6, after V lost 5 bases and J lost 3 bases. Germline V gene sequence: CDR1 LGHDT, CDR2 YNNKEL (reference sequence). The CDR3 extends over 15 amino acids.